This T cell receptor (beta chain) emerged from a study of long-term antiretroviral therapy in people with HIV. Note on this clone: Its target is unknown. Its ends do not fully match the called genes, so a read error is possible.

Overall study results and limits: Control repertoires displayed wider CDR3 length ranges than the HIV repertoires.

The CDR3 consists of 15 residues. The germline V gene encodes CDR1 SSHAT and CDR2 FNYEAQ (reference sequence). Sequencing relied on immunoSEQ assay v3.0, run at survey level. Clones were read by immunoSEQ multiplex PCR, and TCRdb kept only the in-frame ones, dropping some. In the table there are under 45,000 clones, approximately 85% of which are singletons. This receptor was identified in a woman aged 45-65 years with HIV. The chain uses TRBV7-7 and TRBJ2-1; perhaps TRBD2 as D (6 bases). Sequenced material: unsorted PBMCs, taken 3.1 years after starting antiretroviral therapy. CDR3 protein: CASSPYSGSLGEQFF. Here the CDR3 DNA reads TGTGCTAGCAGCCCCTATAGCGGATCCCTAGGTGAGCAGTTCTTC.